A selection of T cell receptor beta chains follows, all from one sample in a study of blood T cell repertoires in COVID-19. Clones were read by immunoSEQ multiplex PCR, and TCRdb kept only the in-frame ones, dropping some. The sample has approximately 100,000 clones, approximately 89% seen once. Material: peripheral blood. The source is a man aged 55 to 70 with acute or convalescent COVID-19. Each CDR3 is given with its conserved first and last residue. Fields, in order: clone size, D gene, J gene, V gene, CDR3 length, CDR3 DNA, CDR3 protein. The D gene is left open where the match is weak. Expanded clones are given a class, and other clones once, few, many or no size at all.

NA,NA,TRBJ1-2,TRBV27,14,TGTGCCAGCAGTACTTTGGGGGGGCGCGCTGGCTACACCTTC,CASSTLGGRAGYTF
NA,NA,TRBJ2-2,TRBV6-5,15,TGTGCCAGCAGGCTGACATTATCGAACACCGGGGAGCTGTTTTTT,CASRLTLSNTGELFF
NA,TRBD1,TRBJ2-5,TRBV10-3,15,TGTGCCATCAGTGAGTCGAACAGGGGAGCGGAGACCCAGTACTTC,CAISESNRGAETQYF
NA,TRBD2,TRBJ2-5,TRBV7-2,15,TGTGCCAGCAGCTTAAAAGCGGGAGGGAAGAAGACCCAGTACTTC,CASSLKAGGKKTQYF
NA,TRBD1,TRBJ2-1,TRBV19,13,TGTGCCAGCCGGGACAGGGGGGGGAATGAGCAGTTCTTC,CASRDRGGNEQFF
NA,TRBD1,TRBJ1-2,TRBV29-1,14,TGCAGCGCCGTTACCGGGACAGGGAACTATGGCTACACCTTC,CSAVTGTGNYGYTF
NA,TRBD1,TRBJ1-2,TRBV18,16,TGTGCCAGCTCAGATCAGGACAGGGGAATCAACTATGGCTACACCTTC,CASSDQDRGINYGYTF
NA,NA,TRBJ2-4,TRBV21-1,19,TGTGCCAGCAGCAAGGTAGAGGACAGGGACCCTCTTGCCAAAAACATTCAGTACTTC,CASSKVEDRDPLAKNIQYF
NA,NA,TRBJ2-7,TRBV11-3,13,TGTGCCAGCAGCCCTCCGGGTTCTTCCGAGCAGTACTTC,CASSPPGSSEQYF
NA,NA,TRBJ1-1,TRBV15,14,TGTGCCACCAGCCTGCGGACAGTGAACACTGAAGCTTTCTTT,CATSLRTVNTEAFF
once,TRBD1,TRBJ2-7,TRBV5-1,15,TGCGCCAGCAGCGCGGGACAGGGGACATCCTACGAGCAGTACTTC,CASSAGQGTSYEQYF
once,NA,TRBJ2-5,TRBV7-8,11,TGTGCCAGCAGCGCGGTGGAGACCCAGTACTTC,CASSAVETQYF
NA,TRBD2,TRBJ2-5,TRBV3-1/TRBV3-2,16,TGTGCCAGCAGCCAAGGGGCCAGCGGGAGTCGTGAGACCCAGTACTTC,CASSQGASGSRETQYF
once,TRBD2,TRBJ2-1,TRBV5-4,11,TGTGCCAGCAGGGGGGGGAATGAGCAGTTCTTC,CASRGGNEQFF
once,TRBD1,TRBJ1-3,TRBV11-2,15,TGTGCCAGCAGCTCCACCGGGACAGCTGGAAACACCATATATTTT,CASSSTGTAGNTIYF
NA,NA,TRBJ2-5,TRBV10-3,14,TGTGCCATCAGTTTTGCCGAGGGGGGGGAGACCCAGTACTTC,CAISFAEGGETQYF
NA,NA,TRBJ1-2,TRBV11-2,14,TGTGCCAGCAGCTCCCTGCGTGCTAACTATGGCTACACCTTC,CASSSLRANYGYTF
NA,TRBD2,TRBJ2-3,TRBV24-1,16,TGTGCCACCAGCGTCGGACTAGCCCCCTACACAGATACGCAGTATTTT,CATSVGLAPYTDTQYF
NA,NA,TRBJ2-2,TRBV6-5,14,TGTGCCAGCAGTCAACCCGGGGACACCGGGGAGCTGTTTTTT,CASSQPGDTGELFF
NA,TRBD1,TRBJ1-1,TRBV10-3,14,TGTGCCATCAGTGGGGGACAGGACAGGGCTGAAGCTTTCTTT,CAISGGQDRAEAFF
NA,NA,TRBJ2-1,TRBV6-5,15,TGTGCCAGCAGTTACTCGAGGGCGGGAAACAATGAGCAGTTCTTC,CASSYSRAGNNEQFF
NA,TRBD1,TRBJ2-3,TRBV29-1,14,TGCAGCGTGGGACAGGGGGACGGCACAGATACGCAGTATTTT,CSVGQGDGTDTQYF
NA,TRBD1,TRBJ1-5,TRBV19,15,TGTGCCAGTAGTATATCAGGGGGAAGCAATCAGCCCCAGCATTTT,CASSISGGSNQPQHF
NA,NA,TRBJ1-1,TRBV5-1,14,TGCGCCAGCAGCGAAATACCACAGAACACTGAAGCTTTCTTT,CASSEIPQNTEAFF
medium-sized,NA,TRBJ2-5,TRBV7-3,13,TGTGCCAGCAGCGGCGGGCCCGGCAGGACCCAGTACTTC,CASSGGPGRTQYF
NA,TRBD1,TRBJ2-7,TRBV19,14,TGTGCCAGTAGTATCACAGGGGGGCCCTACGAGCAGTACTTC,CASSITGGPYEQYF
few,NA,TRBJ2-2,TRBV19,15,TGTGCCAGTAGTTCTCAGGGGTTGAACACCGGGGAGCTGTTTTTT,CASSSQGLNTGELFF
once,TRBD1,TRBJ1-4,TRBV3-1/TRBV3-2,15,TGTGCCAGCAGCCCGGACAGGGGGCCTTATGAAAAACTGTTTTTT,CASSPDRGPYEKLFF
NA,TRBD1,TRBJ1-1,TRBV6-5,14,TGTGCCAGCATTTTGACAGGGGCGAACACTGAAGCTTTCTTT,CASILTGANTEAFF
NA,TRBD1,TRBJ2-7,TRBV10-3,15,TGTGCCACCGTAGACAGGGGGGAGCGCATTTACGAGCAGTACTTC,CATVDRGERIYEQYF
NA,NA,TRBJ2-7,TRBV28,16,TGTGCCAGCAGTAGCCTGGGAGGGGGTCACCCCTACGAGCAGTACTTC,CASSSLGGGHPYEQYF
NA,NA,TRBJ2-1,TRBV6-4,15,TGTGCCAGCAGTGTGACAGCTTACTCCTACAATGAGCAGTTCTTC,CASSVTAYSYNEQFF
once,TRBD1,TRBJ2-2,TRBV30,14,TGTGCCTGGAGTGTATTGCAGGGGGCGGGGGAGCTGTTTTTT,CAWSVLQGAGELFF
NA,NA,TRBJ2-3,TRBV30,14,TGTGCCTGGGGAAAAGGGGAAGGCACAGATACGCAGTATTTT,CAWGKGEGTDTQYF
NA,NA,TRBJ1-2,TRBV28,12,TGTGCGCACCACGGCGGATCCTATGGCTACACCTTC,CAHHGGSYGYTF
NA,TRBD1,TRBJ1-1,TRBV5-1,14,TGCGCCACCAGTTACGGGACAGGGATCACTGAAGCTTTCTTT,CATSYGTGITEAFF
once,TRBD2,TRBJ2-5,TRBV3-1/TRBV3-2,15,TGTGCCAGCAGCCTGGGACTAGCGGGTCAAGAGACCCAGTACTTC,CASSLGLAGQETQYF
NA,TRBD2,TRBJ2-1,TRBV6-2/TRBV6-3,19,TGTGCCAGCAGTTACTCGAAATGGTATCTGGTGGGACTAGGGTCTGAGCAGTTCTTC,CASSYSKWYLVGLGSEQFF
NA,NA,TRBJ2-5,TRBV9,14,TGTGCCAGCAGCGTAGACCAGGGGTGGGAGACCCAGTACTTC,CASSVDQGWETQYF